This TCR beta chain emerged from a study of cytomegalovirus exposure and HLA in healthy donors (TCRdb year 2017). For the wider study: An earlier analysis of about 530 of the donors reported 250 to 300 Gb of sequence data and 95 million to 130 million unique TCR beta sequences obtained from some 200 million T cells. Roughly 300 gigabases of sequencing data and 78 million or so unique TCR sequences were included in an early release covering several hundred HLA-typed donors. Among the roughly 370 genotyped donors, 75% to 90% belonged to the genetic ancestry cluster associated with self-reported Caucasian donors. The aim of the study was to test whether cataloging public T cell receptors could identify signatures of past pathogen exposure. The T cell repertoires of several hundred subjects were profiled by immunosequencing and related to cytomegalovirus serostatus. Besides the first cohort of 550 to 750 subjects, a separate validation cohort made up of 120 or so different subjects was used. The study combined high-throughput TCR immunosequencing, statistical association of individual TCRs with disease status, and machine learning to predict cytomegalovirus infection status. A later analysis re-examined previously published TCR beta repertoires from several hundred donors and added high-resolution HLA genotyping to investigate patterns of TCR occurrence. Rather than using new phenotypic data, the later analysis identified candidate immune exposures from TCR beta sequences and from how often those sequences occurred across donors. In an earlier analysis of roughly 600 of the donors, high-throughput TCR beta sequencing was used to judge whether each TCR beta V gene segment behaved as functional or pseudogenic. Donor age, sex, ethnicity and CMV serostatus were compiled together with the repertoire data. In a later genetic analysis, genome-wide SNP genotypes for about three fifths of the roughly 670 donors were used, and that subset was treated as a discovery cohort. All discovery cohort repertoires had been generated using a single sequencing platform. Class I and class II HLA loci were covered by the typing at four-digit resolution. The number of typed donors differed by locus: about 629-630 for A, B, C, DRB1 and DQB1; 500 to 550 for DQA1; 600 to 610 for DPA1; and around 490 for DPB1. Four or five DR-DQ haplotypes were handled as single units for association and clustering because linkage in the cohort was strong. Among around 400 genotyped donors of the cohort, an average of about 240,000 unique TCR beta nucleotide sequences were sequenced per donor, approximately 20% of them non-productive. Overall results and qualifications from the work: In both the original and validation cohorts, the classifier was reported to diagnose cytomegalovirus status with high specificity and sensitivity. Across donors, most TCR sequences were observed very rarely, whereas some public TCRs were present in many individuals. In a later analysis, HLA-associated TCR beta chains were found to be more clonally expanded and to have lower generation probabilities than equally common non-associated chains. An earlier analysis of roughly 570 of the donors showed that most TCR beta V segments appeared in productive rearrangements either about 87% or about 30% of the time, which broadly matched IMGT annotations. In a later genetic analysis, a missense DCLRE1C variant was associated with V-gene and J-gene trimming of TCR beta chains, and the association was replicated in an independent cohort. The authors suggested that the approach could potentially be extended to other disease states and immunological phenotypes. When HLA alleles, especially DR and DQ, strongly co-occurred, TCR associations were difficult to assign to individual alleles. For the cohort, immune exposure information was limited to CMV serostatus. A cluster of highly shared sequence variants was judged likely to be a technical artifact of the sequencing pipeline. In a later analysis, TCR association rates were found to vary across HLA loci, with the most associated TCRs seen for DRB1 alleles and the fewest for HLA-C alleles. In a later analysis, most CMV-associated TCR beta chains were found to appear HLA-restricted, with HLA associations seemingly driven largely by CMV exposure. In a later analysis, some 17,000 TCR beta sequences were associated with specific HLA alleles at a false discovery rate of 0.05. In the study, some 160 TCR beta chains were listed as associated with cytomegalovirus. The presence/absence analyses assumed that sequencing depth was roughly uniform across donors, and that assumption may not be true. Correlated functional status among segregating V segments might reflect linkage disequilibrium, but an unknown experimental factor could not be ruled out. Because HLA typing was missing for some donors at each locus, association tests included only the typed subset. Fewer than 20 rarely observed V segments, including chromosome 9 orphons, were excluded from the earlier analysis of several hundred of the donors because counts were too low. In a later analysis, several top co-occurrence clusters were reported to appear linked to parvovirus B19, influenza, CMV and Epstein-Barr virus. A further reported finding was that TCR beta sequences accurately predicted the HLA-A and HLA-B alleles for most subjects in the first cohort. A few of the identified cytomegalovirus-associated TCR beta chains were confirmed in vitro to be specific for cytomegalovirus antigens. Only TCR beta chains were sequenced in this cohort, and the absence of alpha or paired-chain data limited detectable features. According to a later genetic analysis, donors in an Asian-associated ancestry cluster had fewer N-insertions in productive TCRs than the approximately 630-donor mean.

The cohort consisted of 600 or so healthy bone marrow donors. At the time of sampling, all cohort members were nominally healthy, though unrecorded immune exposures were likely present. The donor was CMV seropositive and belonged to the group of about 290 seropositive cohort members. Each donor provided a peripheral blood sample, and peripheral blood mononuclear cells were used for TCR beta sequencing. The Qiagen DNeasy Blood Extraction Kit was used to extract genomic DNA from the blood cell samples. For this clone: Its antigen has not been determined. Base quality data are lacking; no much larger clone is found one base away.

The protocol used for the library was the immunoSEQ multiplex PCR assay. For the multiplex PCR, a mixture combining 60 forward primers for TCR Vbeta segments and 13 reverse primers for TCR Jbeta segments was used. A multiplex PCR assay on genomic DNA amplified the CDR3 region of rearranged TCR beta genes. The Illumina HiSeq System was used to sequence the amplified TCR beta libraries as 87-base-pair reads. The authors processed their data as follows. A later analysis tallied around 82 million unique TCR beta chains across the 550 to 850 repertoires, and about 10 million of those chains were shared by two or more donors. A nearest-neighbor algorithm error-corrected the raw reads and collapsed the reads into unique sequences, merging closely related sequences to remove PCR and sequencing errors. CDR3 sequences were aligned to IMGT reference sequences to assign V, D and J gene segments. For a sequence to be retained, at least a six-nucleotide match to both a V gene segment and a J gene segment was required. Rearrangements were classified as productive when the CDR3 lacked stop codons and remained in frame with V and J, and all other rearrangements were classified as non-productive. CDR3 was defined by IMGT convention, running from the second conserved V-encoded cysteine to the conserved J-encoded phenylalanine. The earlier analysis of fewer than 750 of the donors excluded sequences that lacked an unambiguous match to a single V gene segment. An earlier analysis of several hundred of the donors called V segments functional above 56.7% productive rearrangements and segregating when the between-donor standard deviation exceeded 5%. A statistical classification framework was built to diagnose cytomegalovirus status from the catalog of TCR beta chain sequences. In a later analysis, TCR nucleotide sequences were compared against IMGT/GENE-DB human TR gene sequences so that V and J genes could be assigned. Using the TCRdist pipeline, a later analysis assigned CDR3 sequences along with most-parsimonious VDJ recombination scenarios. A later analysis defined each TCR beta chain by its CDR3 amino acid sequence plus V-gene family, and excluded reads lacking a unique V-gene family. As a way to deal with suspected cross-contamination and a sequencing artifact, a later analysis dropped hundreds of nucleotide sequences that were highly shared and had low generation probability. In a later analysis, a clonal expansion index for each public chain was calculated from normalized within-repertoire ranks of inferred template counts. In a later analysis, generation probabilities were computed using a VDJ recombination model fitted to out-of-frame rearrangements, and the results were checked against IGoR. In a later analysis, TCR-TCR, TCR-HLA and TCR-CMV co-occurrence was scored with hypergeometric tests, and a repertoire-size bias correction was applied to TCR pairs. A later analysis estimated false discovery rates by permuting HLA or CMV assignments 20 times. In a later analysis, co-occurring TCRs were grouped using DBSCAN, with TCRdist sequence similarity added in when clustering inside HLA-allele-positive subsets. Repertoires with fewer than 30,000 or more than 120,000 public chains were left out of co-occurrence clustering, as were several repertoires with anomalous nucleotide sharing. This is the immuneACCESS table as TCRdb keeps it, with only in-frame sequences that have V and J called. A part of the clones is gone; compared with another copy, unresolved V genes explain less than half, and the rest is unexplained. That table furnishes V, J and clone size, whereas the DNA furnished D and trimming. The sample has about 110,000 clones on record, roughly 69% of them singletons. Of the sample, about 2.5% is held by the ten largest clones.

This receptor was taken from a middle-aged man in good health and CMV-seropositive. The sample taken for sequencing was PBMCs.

The CDR3 region has the sequence CASRKEPGHGNYEQYF. The DNA reads TGTGCCAGCAGAAAAGAACCGGGACACGGCAACTACGAGCAGTACTTC. Rearrangement joined TRBV28 to TRBJ2-7; the D region possibly corresponds to TRBD1 (6 bases align). Trimming takes 6 bases from V and 3 bases from J, and the germline ends sit 21 bases apart. CDR1 MDHEN and CDR2 SYDVKM are derived from the germline V gene. The CDR3 starts with the cysteine, ends with the phenylalanine, and has 16 residues. Only CDR3 DNA is held: 48 bases, read in frame from base 1.